This T cell receptor (beta chain) was observed in a study of HIV-infected patients and healthy controls. The repertoire came from unfractionated whole blood and reflected all unsorted peripheral T cells. By its share, this clonotype is medium-sized. Antigen unknown. This CDR3 spans 16 amino acids. The germline gives CDR1 LGHDT, CDR2 YNNKEL (reference sequence). The V gene lost 1 base and the J gene lost 15 bases, with 25 bases spanning the gap. Study-wide results and limits: Healthy controls carried many MAIT alpha-chain CDR3s, while HIV+ repertoires had few.

Around 500 ng RNA was reverse transcribed with alpha and beta constant-region primers. Separate chain-specific third strand synthesis with multiplexing indices produced the alpha and beta libraries. Each cDNA molecule was barcoded, and a single primer pair amplified each chain. Using its own MiXCR run on the 5' RACE reads, TCRdb lists one record per CDR3 protein. The sample records 15,000 to 20,000 distinct CDR3 sequences, roughly 6% being singletons. This chain links TRBV3-1 with TRBJ2-1; D might be TRBD1 or TRBD2, each matching 6 bases. The sequenced sample consisted of blood. This receptor was taken from an adult in good health. The CDR3 loop reads CASSQVSAGAGLASFF. DNA for the CDR3: TGTGCCAGCAGCCAAGTTTCGGCAGGGGCGGGATTGGCGTCGTTCTTC.